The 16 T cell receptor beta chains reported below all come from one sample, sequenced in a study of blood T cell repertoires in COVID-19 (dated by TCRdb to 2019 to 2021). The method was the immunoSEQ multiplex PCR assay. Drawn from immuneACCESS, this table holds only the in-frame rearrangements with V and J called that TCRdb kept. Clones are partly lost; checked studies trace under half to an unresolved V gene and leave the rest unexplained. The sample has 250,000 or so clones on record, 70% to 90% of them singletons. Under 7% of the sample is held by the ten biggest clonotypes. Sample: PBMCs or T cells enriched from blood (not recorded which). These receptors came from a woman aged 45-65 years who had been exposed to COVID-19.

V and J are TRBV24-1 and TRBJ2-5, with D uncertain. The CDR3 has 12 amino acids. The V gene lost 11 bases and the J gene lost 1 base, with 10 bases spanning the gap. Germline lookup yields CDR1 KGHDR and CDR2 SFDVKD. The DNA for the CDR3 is TGTGCCAGGATCCGGGTCCAAGAGACCCAGTACTTC. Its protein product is CARIRVQETQYF.

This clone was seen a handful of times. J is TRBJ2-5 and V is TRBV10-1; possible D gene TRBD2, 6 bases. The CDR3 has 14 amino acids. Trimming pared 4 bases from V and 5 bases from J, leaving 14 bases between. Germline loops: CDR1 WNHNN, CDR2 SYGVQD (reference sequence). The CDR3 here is CASSGSGDGETQYF. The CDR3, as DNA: TGCGCCAGCAGTGGCTCGGGGGACGGGGAGACCCAGTACTTC.

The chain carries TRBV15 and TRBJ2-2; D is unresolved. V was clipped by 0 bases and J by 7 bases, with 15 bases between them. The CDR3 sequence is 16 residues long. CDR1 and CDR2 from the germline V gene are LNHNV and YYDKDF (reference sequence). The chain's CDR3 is CATSRDSGPRGGELFF. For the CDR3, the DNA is TGTGCCACCAGCAGAGACTCGGGTCCACGAGGCGGGGAGCTGTTTTTT.

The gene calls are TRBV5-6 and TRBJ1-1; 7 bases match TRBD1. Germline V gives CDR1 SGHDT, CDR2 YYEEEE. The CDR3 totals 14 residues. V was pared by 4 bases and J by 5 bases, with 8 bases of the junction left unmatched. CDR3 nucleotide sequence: TGTGCCAGCAGCCTATTAACAGGGGTGACTGAAGCTTTCTTT. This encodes CASSLLTGVTEAFF.

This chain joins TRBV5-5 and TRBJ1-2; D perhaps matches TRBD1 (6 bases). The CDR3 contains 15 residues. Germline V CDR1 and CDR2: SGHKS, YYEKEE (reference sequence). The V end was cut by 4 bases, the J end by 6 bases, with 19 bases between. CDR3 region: CASSGDLWGQDGYTF. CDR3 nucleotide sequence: TGTGCCAGCAGCGGGGACCTTTGGGGGCAGGATGGCTACACCTTC. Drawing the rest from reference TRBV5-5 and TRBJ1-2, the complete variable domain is DAGVTQSPTHLIKTRGQQVTLRCSPISGHKSVSWYQQVLGQGPQFIFQYYEKEERGRGNFPDRFSARQFPNYSSELNVNALLLGDSALYLCASSGDLWGQDGYTFGSGTRLTVV.

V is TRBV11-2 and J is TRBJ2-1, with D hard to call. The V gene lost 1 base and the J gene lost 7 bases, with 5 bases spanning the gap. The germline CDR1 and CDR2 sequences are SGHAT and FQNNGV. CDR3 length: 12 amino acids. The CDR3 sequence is CASSLGRNEQFF. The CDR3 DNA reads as TGTGCCAGCAGCTTAGGGAGAAATGAGCAGTTCTTC. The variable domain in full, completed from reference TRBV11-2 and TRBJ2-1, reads EAGVAQSPRYKIIEKRQSVAFWCNPISGHATLYWYQQILGQGPKLLIQFQNNGVVDDSQLPKDRFSAERLKGVDSTLKIQPAKLEDSAVYLCASSLGRNEQFFGPGTRLTVL.

CDR3 DNA: TGTGCCAGCAGCGTACAGGGGGTAAATGGCTACACCTTC. Residues: CASSVQGVNGYTF. The genes are TRBV5-6 and TRBJ1-2, with 8 bases matching TRBD1. Germline loops: CDR1 SGHDT, CDR2 YYEEEE. Losses at the gene ends were 4 bases for V and 6 bases for J; bases not matched to a gene: 5. This CDR3 comprises 13 residues.

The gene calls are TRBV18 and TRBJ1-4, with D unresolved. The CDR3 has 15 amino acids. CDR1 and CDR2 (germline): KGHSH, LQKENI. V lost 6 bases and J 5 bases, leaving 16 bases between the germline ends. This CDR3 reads CASSPKLDSNEKLFF. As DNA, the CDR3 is TGTGCCAGCTCCCCAAAGCTGGACTCGAATGAAAAACTGTTTTTT.

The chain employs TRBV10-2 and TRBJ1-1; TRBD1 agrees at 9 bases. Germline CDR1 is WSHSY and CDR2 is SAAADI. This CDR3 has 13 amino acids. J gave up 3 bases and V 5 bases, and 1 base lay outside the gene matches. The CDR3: CASSWTGDTEAFF. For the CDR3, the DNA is TGCGCCAGCAGTTGGACAGGGGACACTGAAGCTTTCTTT.

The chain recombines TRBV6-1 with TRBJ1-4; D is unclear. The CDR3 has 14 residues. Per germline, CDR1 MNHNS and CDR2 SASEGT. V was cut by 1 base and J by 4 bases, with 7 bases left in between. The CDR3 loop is CASSEGFGNEKLFF. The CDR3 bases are TGTGCCAGCAGTGAAGGTTTCGGTAATGAAAAACTGTTTTTT.

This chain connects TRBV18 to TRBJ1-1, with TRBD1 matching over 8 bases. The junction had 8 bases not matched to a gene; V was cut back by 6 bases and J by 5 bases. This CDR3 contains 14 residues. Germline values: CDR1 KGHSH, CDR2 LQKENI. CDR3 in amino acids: CASSDRGSRTEAFF. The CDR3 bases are TGTGCCAGCTCCGACAGGGGTAGTCGGACTGAAGCTTTCTTT.

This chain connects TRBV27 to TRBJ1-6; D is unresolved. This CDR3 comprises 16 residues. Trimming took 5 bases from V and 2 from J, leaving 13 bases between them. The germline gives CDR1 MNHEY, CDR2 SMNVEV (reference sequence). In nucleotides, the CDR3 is TGTGCCAGCAGTCCCCGAAGGAGTCCCTATAATTCACCCCTCCACTTT. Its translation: CASSPRRSPYNSPLHF.

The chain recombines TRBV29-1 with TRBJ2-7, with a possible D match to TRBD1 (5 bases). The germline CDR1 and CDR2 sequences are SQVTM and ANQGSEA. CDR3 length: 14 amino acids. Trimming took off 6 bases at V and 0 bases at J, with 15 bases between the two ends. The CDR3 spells CSVRTGQVSYEQYF. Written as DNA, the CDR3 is TGCAGCGTCAGAACAGGTCAGGTCTCCTACGAGCAGTACTTC.

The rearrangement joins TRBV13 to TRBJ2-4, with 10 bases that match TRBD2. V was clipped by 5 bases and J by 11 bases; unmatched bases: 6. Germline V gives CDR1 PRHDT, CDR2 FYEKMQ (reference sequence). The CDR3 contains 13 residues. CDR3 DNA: TGTGCCAGCAGCCTCAATCTAGCGGGAGTTCAGTACTTC. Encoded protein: CASSLNLAGVQYF.

The CDR3 DNA follows: TGTGCCAGCAGCCCGAGACAGATTCTGAACACTGAAGCTTTCTTT. Residues: CASSPRQILNTEAFF. This chain uses TRBV7-6 with TRBJ1-1; a weak D match, TRBD1 (5 bases). Per the germline V gene, CDR1 is SGHVS and CDR2 is FNYEAQ. Trimming removed 5 bases from V and 0 bases from J, with 13 bases in between. The CDR3 covers 15 residues. Supplemented by reference TRBV7-6 and TRBJ1-1, the full variable domain reads GAGVSQSPRYKVTKRGQDVALRCDPISGHVSLYWYRQALGQGPEFLTYFNYEAQQDKSGLPNDRFSAERPEGSISTLTIQRTEQRDSAMYRCASSPRQILNTEAFFGQGTRLTVV.

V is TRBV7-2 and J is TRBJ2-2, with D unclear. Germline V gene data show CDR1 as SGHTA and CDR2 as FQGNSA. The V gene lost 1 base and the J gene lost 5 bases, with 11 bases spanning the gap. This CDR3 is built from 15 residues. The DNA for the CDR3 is TGTGCCAGCAGCTTAGTCGCAGGATCGACCGGGGAGCTGTTTTTT. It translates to CASSLVAGSTGELFF.